A single sample is the source of the 14 T cell receptor beta chains below, sequenced in a study of response to subunit inactivated influenza vaccine. TCRdb re-called the RT-PCR reads with MiXCR, one entry per CDR3 protein. The table records 500,000 to 550,000 distinct CDR3 sequences, roughly 25% of them present only once. These same records also appear under a second study, on T cells expressing NK-cell markers. That work adds: Template switching by 5'RACE with UMIs generated the TCR beta cDNA.

The source was CD4+ T cells sorted from PBMCs, collected roughly 12 days after vaccination. The receptors originated from a man aged 50 or older who received an inactivated influenza vaccine.

This clonotype was counted a few times. The J gene is TRBJ2-7, the V gene TRBV7-8; 11 nucleotides agree with TRBD2. This CDR3 has 14 residues. The germline V gene has CDR1 SGHVS and CDR2 FQNEAQ. V trimming: 5 bases; J trimming: 3 bases; junction bases outside the gene matches: 3. The CDR3 loop is CASSRTSGLYEQYF. CDR3 DNA: TGTGCCAGCAGCCGGACTAGCGGGCTCTACGAGCAGTACTTC.

This clonotype was seen more than once but under ten times. This chain joins TRBV29-1 and TRBJ2-7, with D unclear. Germline loops: CDR1 SQVTM, CDR2 ANQGSEA. The CDR3 contains 12 residues. Trimming shortened V by 1 base and J by 0 bases, and 4 bases separated the two germline ends. In DNA form, the CDR3 reads TGCAGCGTTGAAGGGGTCTCCTACGAGCAGTACTTC. This gives the protein CSVEGVSYEQYF.

This clonotype was seen repeatedly, ten times or more. The genes are TRBV7-2 and TRBJ2-2, with D unresolved. This CDR3 has 13 residues. Trimming shortened V by 2 bases and J by 0 bases, and 1 base separated the two germline ends. Germline V lookup: CDR1 SGHTA, CDR2 FQGNSA. In DNA form, the CDR3 reads TGTGCCAGCAGCTTAACGAACACCGGGGAGCTGTTTTTT. Its translation is CASSLTNTGELFF.

This clonotype has a handful of counts. CDR3: CASSQDLAGVTDTQYF. Here the CDR3 DNA reads TGTGCCAGCAGCCAAGATCTAGCGGGAGTAACAGATACGCAGTATTTT. This sequence joins TRBV14 and TRBJ2-3, with 10 nucleotides matching TRBD2. Germline V gives CDR1 SGHDN, CDR2 FVKESK. J was trimmed by 3 bases and V by 0 bases; bases with no gene match: 3. CDR3 length equals 16 residues.

The genes are TRBV30 and TRBJ2-7, with D unclear. V was cut by 7 bases and J by 0 bases, with 13 bases left in between. Germline V gene lookup returns CDR1 GTSNPN and CDR2 SVGIG (reference sequence). This CDR3 is built from 13 residues. The CDR3 sequence is CALDIVLSYEQYF. CDR3 coding DNA: TGTGCCTTAGACATTGTGCTCTCCTACGAGCAGTACTTC.

This clonotype was observed a single time. J is TRBJ2-2 and V is TRBV15; D gene uncertain. V dropped 0 bases and J dropped 8 bases, with 7 bases sitting between them. The CDR3 is 13 residues long. Germline V lookup: CDR1 LNHNV, CDR2 YYDKDF (reference sequence). CDR3 sequence (DNA): TGTGCCACCAGCAGAGAGGGGTTGGGGGAGCTGTTTTTT. Amino acid sequence: CATSREGLGELFF. The complete variable domain, with remaining parts taken from reference TRBV15 and TRBJ2-2, reads DAMVIQNPRYQVTQFGKPVTLSCSQTLNHNVMYWYQQKSSQAPKLLFHYYDKDFNNEADTPDNFQSRRPNTSFCFLDIRSPGLGDTAMYLCATSREGLGELFFGEGSRLTVL.

This chain uses TRBV24-1 with TRBJ2-1; 9 bases fit TRBD2. Germline V gene data show CDR1 as KGHDR and CDR2 as SFDVKD. The CDR3 runs 14 residues. Trimming at V came to 10 bases and at J to 8 bases, leaving 11 bases not matched to a gene. CDR3 sequence reads: CATAAGGGTDEQFF. The CDR3 DNA is TGTGCCACGGCCGCGGGAGGGGGGACGGATGAGCAGTTCTTC.

This clonotype occurred a few times. The chain uses TRBV20-1 and TRBJ1-1; D gene uncertain. The CDR3 contains 13 residues. Per germline, CDR1 DFQATT and CDR2 SNEGSKA (reference sequence). V was shortened by 5 bases and J by 3 bases, with 13 bases between the two germline ends. CDR3 residues: CSARRVTDTEAFF. The CDR3 bases are TGCAGTGCTCGTAGGGTGACTGACACTGAAGCTTTCTTT.

This rearrangement joins TRBV6-1 to TRBJ2-7; unclear D gene. Trimming took off 2 bases at V and 9 bases at J, with 11 bases between the two ends. The CDR3 totals 12 residues. CDR1 is MNHNS and CDR2 is SASEGT in the germline V gene. This chain's CDR3 is CASSENTSGQYF. The CDR3 region has the DNA TGTGCCAGCAGTGAAAACACCTCGGGGCAGTACTTC.

The chain combines TRBV20-1 with TRBJ1-2, with 9 bases matching TRBD1. Germline V gene lookup returns CDR1 DFQATT and CDR2 SNEGSKA (reference sequence). This CDR3 region has 16 residues. After removal of 3 bases from V and 5 bases from J, the junction contained 13 bases not matched to a gene. The CDR3 region has the DNA TGCAGTGCTAGGTCGCCACAGGGGGCTGGGAATTATGGCTACACCTTC. Its protein product is CSARSPQGAGNYGYTF.

V gene TRBV3-1 combines with J gene TRBJ2-5; 10 bases are a match to TRBD2. The V and J ends lost 3 bases and 4 bases, in that order; junction bases with no gene match: 11. This CDR3 is built from 17 residues. Germline V gives CDR1 LGHDT, CDR2 YNNKEL (reference sequence). The CDR3 loop is CASSQRASGSFGETQYF. The CDR3 bases are TGTGCCAGCAGCCAGAGGGCTAGCGGGAGTTTTGGAGAGACCCAGTACTTC.

This clonotype was observed a few times. The chain has TRBV28 and TRBJ1-3; D remains unclear. Per germline, CDR1 MDHEN and CDR2 SYDVKM. Between the trimmed V and J ends, which lost 3 bases and 4 bases, there was a span of 13 bases. This CDR3 contains 15 residues. DNA for the CDR3: TGTGCCAGCAGTTTCGCTAGGACGGTCGGAAACACCATATATTTT. Translating gives CASSFARTVGNTIYF.

The chain employs TRBV13 and TRBJ2-7; 7 bases agree with TRBD1. The CDR3 length is 16 residues. The germline CDR1 and CDR2 sequences are PRHDT and FYEKMQ (reference sequence). With 5 bases clipped from V and 3 bases from J, the junction kept 13 bases outside the gene matches. This CDR3 is CASSQKTGIWDYEQYF. The CDR3 nucleotides are TGTGCCAGCAGCCAGAAGACAGGGATCTGGGACTACGAGCAGTACTTC.

The V call is TRBV9, the J call TRBJ2-7; 7 bases fit TRBD1. With 0 bases clipped from V and 6 bases from J, the junction kept 3 bases outside the gene matches. Per the germline V gene, CDR1 is SGDLS and CDR2 is YYNGEE. The CDR3 is 13 amino acids. CDR3 sequence reads: CASSVDRGGEQYF. The DNA for the CDR3 is TGTGCCAGCAGCGTAGACAGGGGTGGCGAGCAGTACTTC.